This T cell receptor (beta chain) comes out of a study of post-analysis software for immune sequencing data. Background on the study: Included among the disease courses, which were recorded for the cohort, were relapsing-remitting, secondary progressive and progressive-relapsing multiple sclerosis.

With respect to this clonotype: Its antigen is unidentified. It may be a read error: a sequence one base away is much more abundant.

Germline V gives CDR1 MNHNS, CDR2 SASEGT. The CDR3 consists of 14 residues. Study results and limitations: Controls significantly exceeded multiple sclerosis patients in normalized Chao1 diversity. By F measure, strong co-clustering occurred among samples prepared in the same batch. With TRBV5-6, TRBV5-1 and TRBV20-1 included, five TRBV segments were more frequent in patients than in controls.

Every TCR beta cDNA library bore unique molecular identifiers. Each batch of roughly 0.9 to 10 million T cells produced hundreds of thousands of cDNA molecules. TCRdb analysed the PCR reads with MiXCR anew, one entry per CDR3 protein. In the table there are approximately 730,000 distinct CDR3 sequences, about 32% of which are singletons. This clonotype was sampled from a girl aged 10 to 17 with multiple sclerosis. This chain joins TRBV6-1 and TRBJ2-1; TRBD2 matches 13 bases. Sequences were obtained from blood. CDR3 sequence reads: CASRLAGGYNGQFF. The DNA of the CDR3 is TGTGCCAGCAGACTAGCGGGAGGGTACAATGGGCAGTTCTTC.